The 22 T cell receptor beta chains below come from one sample, sequenced in a study of blood T cell repertoires in COVID-19. Generated by immunoSEQ multiplex PCR, the TCRdb table keeps only in-frame clones and is missing some. The sample consists of fewer than 150,000 clones, around 87% of them appearing once. Source material: peripheral blood. These receptors all come from a woman aged 35 to 49 with acute or convalescent COVID-19.

This chain connects TRBV11-2 to TRBJ1-1, with D perhaps TRBD1 (6 bases). This CDR3 has 13 amino acids. Trimming cost V 1 base and J 11 bases, with 14 bases left between them. The germline gives CDR1 SGHAT, CDR2 FQNNGV. The CDR3 coding sequence is TGTGCCAGCAGCTTAGGGGTGGGGGCTAGGGCTTTCTTT. Protein sequence: CASSLGVGARAFF. The full variable domain, its missing parts supplied by reference TRBV11-2 and TRBJ1-1, is EAGVAQSPRYKIIEKRQSVAFWCNPISGHATLYWYQQILGQGPKLLIQFQNNGVVDDSQLPKDRFSAERLKGVDSTLKIQPAKLEDSAVYLCASSLGVGARAFFGQGTRLTVV.

The V and J genes are TRBV4-1 and TRBJ1-2; 7 positions agree with TRBD1. Losses at the gene ends were 4 bases for V and 6 bases for J; bases not matched to a gene: 11. CDR3 length: 15 residues. The V gene's germline CDR1 is MGHRA and CDR2 YSYEKL. CDR3 DNA sequence: TGCGCCAGCAGCCCGTATGTCACAGGGGTGAATGGCTACACCTTC. Encoded protein: CASSPYVTGVNGYTF.

The chain is built from TRBV6-6 and TRBJ2-3; 11 nucleotides match TRBD2. This CDR3 comprises 17 residues. Germline V gene sequence: CDR1 MNHNY, CDR2 SVGAGI (reference sequence). With V trimmed by 5 bases and J by 0 bases, 7 bases remained unmatched. The CDR3 DNA reads TGTGCCAGCAGTCGTAGCGGGGGGGCCCTTAGCACAGATACGCAGTATTTT. Encoded protein: CASSRSGGALSTDTQYF.

The chain combines TRBV12-3 or TRBV12-4 with TRBJ1-5; D is uncertain. V was trimmed by 2 bases and J by 4 bases, leaving 6 bases between them. There are 13 residues in the CDR3. The CDR3: CASSLSENQPQHF. In nucleotides, the CDR3 is TGTGCCAGCAGTTTATCAGAAAATCAGCCCCAGCATTTT.

This clone was recorded once. The V gene is TRBV28, the J gene TRBJ2-5; TRBD2 is a possible D gene (5 bases). The CDR3 sequence is 14 residues long. The germline CDR1 and CDR2 sequences are MDHEN and SYDVKM. V shed 7 bases and J shed 5 bases, with 17 bases lying between them. The CDR3 nucleotides are TGTGCCAGCAAAGTAGCGCGCGTAGAGGAGACCCAGTACTTC. Translated: CASKVARVEETQYF.

The gene calls are TRBV30 and TRBJ1-2; maybe TRBD1 (5 bases). Trimming took 4 bases from V and 0 from J, leaving 15 bases between them. The CDR3 sequence is 15 residues long. Germline V gene data show CDR1 as GTSNPN and CDR2 as SVGIG (reference sequence). The CDR3 loop is CAWNGGRASNYGYTF. The CDR3 coding sequence is TGTGCCTGGAACGGGGGGAGAGCCTCTAACTATGGCTACACCTTC.

The chain links TRBV5-1 to TRBJ2-3, with 11 positions matching TRBD2. The V segment lost 1 base and the J segment 6 bases; nucleotides outside the gene matches: 4. Germline assignment: CDR1 SGHRS and CDR2 YFSETQ. This CDR3 spans 15 amino acids. The CDR3 loop reads CASSLIAGGFDTQYF. CDR3 sequence (DNA): TGCGCCAGCAGCTTGATAGCGGGGGGGTTCGATACGCAGTATTTT.

The V and J genes are TRBV3-1 (or the pseudogene TRBV3-2) and TRBJ2-3, with D perhaps matching TRBD1 (5 bases). The CDR3 totals 15 residues. In germline, CDR1 is LGHDT, CDR2 YNNKEL (reference sequence). V lost 4 bases, J lost 2 bases, and 13 bases lay in between. This chain's CDR3 is CASSLGRGHTDTQYF. CDR3 DNA: TGTGCCAGCAGCCTAGGAAGAGGACACACAGATACGCAGTATTTT.

V is TRBV7-2 and J is TRBJ1-5; 7 bases are a match to TRBD1. Germline loops: CDR1 SGHTA, CDR2 FQGNSA. V lost 0 bases and J lost 0; bases outside the gene matches: 14. This CDR3 region has 20 residues. The CDR3 coding sequence is TGTGCCAGCAGCTTAGCTTGGGACAGCCCACCCCCCCATAGCAATCAGCCCCAGCATTTT. Its protein product is CASSLAWDSPPPHSNQPQHF.

J is TRBJ2-7 and V is TRBV28; 7 bases match TRBD1. Germline V gene sequence: CDR1 MDHEN, CDR2 SYDVKM. With 6 bases clipped from V and 2 bases from J, the junction kept 10 bases outside the gene matches. This CDR3 spans 15 amino acids. CDR3 coding DNA: TGTGCCAGCAGCCTACAGGGGATGGGCACCTACGAGCAGTACTTC. Protein product: CASSLQGMGTYEQYF.

The chain is built from TRBV6-5 and TRBJ1-5, with 9 bases that match TRBD1. This CDR3 spans 15 amino acids. V lost 5 bases to trimming and J lost 6 bases; unmatched junction nucleotides: 8. CDR1 is MNHEY and CDR2 is SVGAGI in the germline V gene. The CDR3 protein is CASSPGTGYSQPQHF. The CDR3 region has the DNA TGTGCCAGCAGTCCCGGGACAGGGTATAGTCAGCCCCAGCATTTT.

This rearrangement joins TRBV7-8 to TRBJ2-7; D not resolved. Germline values: CDR1 SGHVS, CDR2 FQNEAQ. This CDR3 has 12 amino acids. Trimming shortened V by 6 bases and J by 0 bases, and 6 bases separated the two germline ends. Written as DNA, the CDR3 is TGTGCCAGCAGAGACACCTCCTACGAGCAGTACTTC. This gives the protein CASRDTSYEQYF.

This clone was recorded only once. The chain carries TRBV9 and TRBJ1-1; no definite D call. Germline V lookup: CDR1 SGDLS, CDR2 YYNGEE. Trimming removed 0 bases from V and 2 bases from J, with 8 bases in between. The CDR3 extends over 14 amino acids. CDR3 loop: CASSVGPGNTEAFF. The CDR3 region has the DNA TGTGCCAGCAGCGTAGGTCCAGGAAACACTGAAGCTTTCTTT.

The gene calls are TRBV27 and TRBJ2-3, with TRBD2 matching over 13 bases. CDR3 size: 14 residues. Trimming cost V 2 bases and J 9 bases; bases outside gene matches: 2. Looked up from germline, CDR1 is MNHEY and CDR2 is SMNVEV (reference sequence). The CDR3 protein is CASSLRLAGGTQYF. The CDR3 DNA is TGTGCCAGCAGTTTAAGACTAGCGGGGGGCACGCAGTATTTT.

This chain joins TRBV19 and TRBJ1-4; tentatively, D is TRBD1 (6 bases). The CDR3 sequence is 20 residues long. V lost 0 bases to trimming and J lost 0 bases, with 20 bases between them. Germline CDR1 is LNHDA and CDR2 is SQIVND (reference sequence). The CDR3 nucleotides read TGTGCCAGTAGTATAGATCAAAGACAGGCAATGTGTGCAACTAATGAAAAACTGTTTTTT. Its protein is CASSIDQRQAMCATNEKLFF.

V usage is TRBV11-1 and J usage is TRBJ2-3; TRBD1 matches at 9 bases. This CDR3 is built from 16 residues. The germline V gene encodes CDR1 SGHAT and CDR2 FQDESV (reference sequence). The V and J ends lost 5 bases and 6 bases, in that order; junction bases with no gene match: 12. The CDR3 DNA is TGTGCCAGCAGCACGACAGGGGGACAGGATATGGATACGCAGTATTTT. Residues: CASSTTGGQDMDTQYF.

V gene TRBV30 combines with J gene TRBJ1-2; no firm D call. The CDR3 length is 13 residues. Trimming took 0 bases from V and 8 from J, leaving 13 bases between them. Looked up from germline, CDR1 is GTSNPN and CDR2 is SVGIG (reference sequence). CDR3: CAWSVSSSGGYTF. CDR3 in DNA: TGTGCCTGGAGTGTATCATCCTCAGGAGGCTACACCTTC.

V and J are TRBV5-1 and TRBJ2-7; the match to TRBD1 covers 8 bases. J gave up 6 bases and V 0 bases, and 2 bases lay outside the gene matches. Germline V gene sequence: CDR1 SGHRS, CDR2 YFSETQ. The CDR3 is made up of 13 amino acids. CDR3: CASSLGQGTEQYF. The DNA for the CDR3 is TGCGCCAGCAGCTTGGGACAGGGGACCGAGCAGTACTTC.

This chain uses TRBV9 with TRBJ2-7; TRBD2 aligns across 7 bases. After removal of 0 bases from V and 7 bases from J, the junction contained 7 bases not matched to a gene. Germline V gene data show CDR1 as SGDLS and CDR2 as YYNGEE. This CDR3 is built from 14 residues. DNA for the CDR3: TGTGCCAGCAGCGTAGAGGGAGGGTCCGGAGAGCAGTACTTC. Translation gives CASSVEGGSGEQYF.

The genes are TRBV6-7 and TRBJ2-1; maybe TRBD1 (7 bases). TRBV6-7 is classed as an ORF, of uncertain function. This CDR3 is built from 15 residues. The V and J ends lost 8 bases and 7 bases respectively, with 21 bases between them. The CDR3 nucleotides are TGTGCCAGCCCGCCTCCTGGAGGGGGCGAAAATGAGCAGTTCTTC. Its protein product is CASPPPGGGENEQFF.

The chain uses TRBV5-4 and TRBJ2-3; 7 positions match TRBD2. CDR1 and CDR2 from the germline V gene are SGHNT and YYREEE (reference sequence). V lost 0 bases and J lost 0; bases outside the gene matches: 1. The CDR3 consists of 15 residues. The CDR3: CASSLGGGSTDTQYF. CDR3 sequence (DNA): TGTGCCAGCAGCTTGGGGGGAGGGAGCACAGATACGCAGTATTTT.

The rearrangement links TRBV3-1 (or the pseudogene TRBV3-2) to TRBJ1-3; 8 nucleotides agree with TRBD1. Germline lookup yields CDR1 LGHDT and CDR2 YNNKEL (reference sequence). The CDR3 contains 16 residues. Trimming took 3 bases from V and 4 from J; bases not matched to a gene: 8. This CDR3 is CASSHSFGTGGNTIYF. The DNA for the CDR3 is TGTGCCAGCAGCCATTCATTCGGGACAGGCGGAAACACCATATATTTT.